This entry lists 10 T cell receptor beta chains sequenced from one sample in a study of T cell changes during pregnancy in multiple sclerosis. Here immunoSEQ multiplex PCR was the method, and the copy in TCRdb shows in-frame clones only, minus some. The sample gives about 84,000 clones, approximately 94% of which show up once; 2.5% is in the top ten. The source was peripheral blood, collected in the third trimester of pregnancy. Every receptor here comes from a female donor with multiple sclerosis, enrolled in a pregnancy study.

This chain links TRBV7-6 with TRBJ2-2; the D gene is possibly TRBD1 (5 bases). V lost 4 bases, J lost 4 bases, and 19 bases lay in between. The length of the CDR3 is 17 residues. Germline assignment: CDR1 SGHVS and CDR2 FNYEAQ. The CDR3 DNA reads as TGTGCCAGCAGCTATCCCCTCGGGCAGGGCGTCACCGGGGAGCTGTTTTTT. Amino acid sequence: CASSYPLGQGVTGELFF.

The chain carries TRBV11-2 and TRBJ2-3; 9 bases are a match to TRBD2. The CDR3 runs 15 residues. V lost 7 bases, J lost 2 bases, and 7 bases stayed unmatched. Germline lookup yields CDR1 SGHAT and CDR2 FQNNGV. CDR3 sequence: CASTERGADTDTQYF. The DNA of the CDR3 is TGTGCCAGCACAGAGCGGGGGGCCGACACAGATACGCAGTATTTT.

The chain carries TRBV19 and TRBJ2-1; 11 bases agree with TRBD2. Losses at the gene ends were 10 bases for V and 4 bases for J; bases not matched to a gene: 6. Germline-derived CDR1 and CDR2 are LNHDA and SQIVND (reference sequence). The CDR3 has 14 residues. The CDR3 DNA sequence: TGTGCCACCAAGGGACTAGCGGATTACAATGAGCAGTTCTTC. Translated: CATKGLADYNEQFF.

The chain has TRBV7-9 and TRBJ1-5; D might be TRBD1 (6 bases). V was clipped by 1 base and J by 8 bases, with 6 bases between them. The V gene's germline CDR1 is SEHNR and CDR2 FQNEAQ (reference sequence). The CDR3 covers 12 residues. CDR3 bases: TGTGCCAGCAGCTTAGGGACAGAGCCCCAGCATTTT. The encoded protein is CASSLGTEPQHF. The full variable domain, with the rest looked up from reference TRBV7-9 and TRBJ1-5, is DTGVSQNPRHKITKRGQNVTFRCDPISEHNRLYWYRQTLGQGPEFLTYFQNEAQLEKSRLLSDRFSAERPKGSFSTLEIQRTEQGDSAMYLCASSLGTEPQHFGDGTRLSIL.

In its sample, this clone was seen once. The sample holds other DNA sequences that translate to the same CDR3. This rearrangement joins TRBV20-1 to TRBJ2-5; D is ambiguous. Germline-derived CDR1 and CDR2 are DFQATT and SNEGSKA (reference sequence). The CDR3 covers 10 residues. The ends were cut back, 4 bases at V and 4 bases at J, with 4 bases in the middle. The CDR3 is CSATGETQYF. In nucleotides, the CDR3 is TGCAGTGCTACGGGAGAGACCCAGTACTTC.

The chain combines TRBV18 with TRBJ2-7; TRBD1 is a possible D gene (6 bases). Trimming shortened V by 4 bases and J by 0 bases, and 13 bases separated the two germline ends. CDR3 size: 15 residues. From germline, CDR1 is KGHSH and CDR2 LQKENI. The CDR3 region has the DNA TGTGCCAGCTCACTTAACAGGGCCATCTCCTACGAGCAGTACTTC. It translates to CASSLNRAISYEQYF.

This clone appeared a single time. The chain has TRBV27 and TRBJ2-2, with 9 bases fitting TRBD2. The CDR3 runs to 17 residues. J gave up 3 bases and V 0 bases, and 5 bases lay outside the gene matches. The V gene's germline CDR1 is MNHEY and CDR2 SMNVEV (reference sequence). This CDR3 is CASSLSKRGVYTGELFF. For the CDR3, the DNA is TGTGCCAGCAGTTTATCCAAGCGGGGGGTGTACACCGGGGAGCTGTTTTTT.

This chain joins TRBV5-1 and TRBJ2-5; D may be TRBD2 (6 bases). Germline V gene sequence: CDR1 SGHRS, CDR2 YFSETQ. Trimming took 6 bases from V and 5 from J, leaving 8 bases between them. The CDR3 is 11 amino acids. This CDR3 reads CASTSGETQYF. The CDR3 DNA sequence: TGCGCCAGCACCAGCGGGGAGACCCAGTACTTC.

The CDR3 DNA follows: TGTGCCAGTAGTTCAGACAGGGGGATAAGTGAAAAACTGTTTTTT. The encoded protein is CASSSDRGISEKLFF. J is TRBJ1-4 and V is TRBV19; 9 bases are shared with TRBD1. CDR3 length: 15 residues. CDR1 and CDR2 from the germline V gene are LNHDA and SQIVND (reference sequence). The trim removed 5 bases at V and 7 bases at J, leaving 8 bases unmatched.

V is TRBV7-2 and J is TRBJ2-7; TRBD1 matches at 8 bases. V was clipped by 2 bases and J by 1 base; unmatched bases: 4. Germline assignment: CDR1 SGHTA and CDR2 FQGNSA. The CDR3 is made up of 15 amino acids. The DNA for the CDR3 is TGTGCCAGCAGCTTAACGGGACAGGAGTCCTACGAGCAGTACTTC. Amino acids: CASSLTGQESYEQYF.